The 27 T cell receptor beta chains given below trace back to one sample, sequenced in a study of vaccination and CD4 T cells after COVID-19. Sample time point: late sampling 161 to 241 days after vaccination in a few convalescent patients. One entry per CDR3 protein results from TCRdb running MiXCR on the PCR reads. The top ten hold about 6% of the sample, which has 25,000 to 35,000 distinct CDR3 sequences, 45% to 50% seen once. The material was CD4+ T cells from blood, obtained about 7 months after SARS-CoV-2 vaccination. Receptors were obtained from a human donor who had recovered from COVID-19.

This clonotype is a singleton in its sample. The chain is built from TRBV7-9 and TRBJ1-2; possible D gene TRBD1, 5 bases. Trimming stripped 5 bases from V and 8 bases from J, with 15 bases between. CDR1 is SEHNR and CDR2 is FQNEAQ in the germline V gene (reference sequence). The CDR3 has 13 amino acids. The CDR3 here is CASSRRMGGGYTF. DNA of the CDR3: TGTGCCAGCAGCCGTCGGATGGGGGGGGGCTACACCTTC.

The sample holds a few counts of this clonotype. J is TRBJ2-3 and V is TRBV7-8; 8 bases map to TRBD2. The CDR3 has 16 amino acids. Germline V gene lookup returns CDR1 SGHVS and CDR2 FQNEAQ. Trimming removed 5 bases from V and 2 bases from J; junction bases left unmatched: 9. The CDR3 DNA is TGTGCCAGCAGCCAAGAACTAGCGGAGATCACAGATACGCAGTATTTT. Protein product: CASSQELAEITDTQYF.

The chain couples TRBV7-8 to TRBJ1-6; D call uncertain. This CDR3 is 15 amino acids long. CDR1 SGHVS and CDR2 FQNEAQ come from the germline V gene. V was cut by 5 bases and J by 13 bases, with 21 bases left in between. The CDR3 DNA reads TGTGCCAGCAGCCCCACAAGGACCCGGGAAGTTCCCCTCCACTTT. Protein sequence: CASSPTRTREVPLHF.

In its sample, this clonotype was seen a few times. This chain uses TRBV20-1 with TRBJ1-1, with unresolved D. The CDR3 is made up of 14 amino acids. The V end was cut by 1 base, the J end by 8 bases, with 17 bases between. CDR1 DFQATT and CDR2 SNEGSKA come from the germline V gene (reference sequence). CDR3 loop: CSARGDDSSLEAFF. Written as DNA, the CDR3 is TGCAGTGCTAGAGGCGATGATTCTTCGTTGGAAGCTTTCTTT.

In its sample, this clonotype was seen a few times. The chain uses TRBV20-1 and TRBJ1-2; D is perhaps TRBD1 (5 bases). Trimming removed 1 base at V and 6 bases at J, with 15 bases between. CDR3 length: 14 amino acids. In germline, CDR1 is DFQATT, CDR2 SNEGSKA (reference sequence). Here the CDR3 DNA reads TGCAGTGCTAGAGTCCGAGGGGCTGGCGATGGCTACACCTTC. Residues: CSARVRGAGDGYTF.

The chain carries TRBV20-1 and TRBJ2-5, with 10 bases matching TRBD2. V lost 4 bases, J lost 1 base, and 6 bases stayed unmatched. The CDR3 has 15 residues. Germline loops: CDR1 DFQATT, CDR2 SNEGSKA (reference sequence). The chain's CDR3 is CSATRLAGAQETQYF. In DNA form, the CDR3 reads TGCAGTGCTACGCGGCTAGCGGGGGCCCAAGAGACCCAGTACTTC.

This clonotype came up a few times. The rearrangement uses TRBV27 and TRBJ2-2, with D perhaps matching TRBD2 (7 bases). This CDR3 has 14 residues. In germline, CDR1 is MNHEY, CDR2 SMNVEV (reference sequence). The V and J ends lost 7 bases and 6 bases respectively, with 15 bases between them. The CDR3 reads CASTPGGRAGELFF. CDR3 coding DNA: TGTGCCAGCACCCCCGGGGGGCGCGCCGGGGAGCTGTTTTTT.

V usage is TRBV19 and J usage is TRBJ2-7, with D uncertain. Germline values: CDR1 LNHDA, CDR2 SQIVND (reference sequence). The CDR3 is made up of 15 amino acids. V shed 5 bases and J shed 2 bases, with 16 bases lying between them. The CDR3 here is CASSHPRSSTYEQYF. CDR3 DNA: TGTGCCAGTAGTCACCCTAGGAGCTCAACCTACGAGCAGTACTTC.

V gene TRBV28 combines with J gene TRBJ1-2; the D is unclear. Trimming stripped 3 bases from V and 2 bases from J, with 1 base between. The CDR3 contains 11 residues. In germline, CDR1 is MDHEN, CDR2 SYDVKM. The CDR3 reads CASSFNYGYTF. Written as DNA, the CDR3 is TGTGCCAGCAGTTTCAACTATGGCTACACCTTC.

This clonotype is a singleton in its sample. The chain recombines TRBV6-1 with TRBJ2-7; TRBD2 is a possible D gene (6 bases). Germline loops: CDR1 MNHNS, CDR2 SASEGT. V lost 6 bases, J lost 4 bases, and 16 bases lay in between. This CDR3 comprises 14 residues. Written as DNA, the CDR3 is TGTGCCAGCAGCAAGACTAGTCCGGCGTACGAGCAGTACTTC. It specifies CASSKTSPAYEQYF.

With regard to this clonotype: An end of the junction does not agree with germline; a read error may underlie this. The rearrangement joins TRBV5-4 to TRBJ2-5; 16 bases are shared with TRBD2. This CDR3 is 17 amino acids long. Germline V gene data show CDR1 as SGHNT and CDR2 as YYREEE (reference sequence). The CDR3 here is CASSPGTSGRGGEIQYF. CDR3 DNA: TGTGCCAGCAGCCCGGGGACTAGCGGGAGGGGAGGAGAGATCCAGTACTTC.

This chain connects TRBV20-1 to TRBJ1-2, with a possible D match to TRBD1 (5 bases). CDR1 is DFQATT and CDR2 is SNEGSKA in the germline V gene (reference sequence). The CDR3 runs 15 residues. Trimming cost V 3 bases and J 4 bases, with 18 bases left between them. The CDR3 loop reads CSASPSAVGGYGYTF. The CDR3 region has the DNA TGCAGTGCTAGCCCGTCCGCTGTTGGGGGCTATGGCTACACCTTC.

This clonotype has more than one count but fewer than ten. V and J are TRBV27 and TRBJ2-5, with 10 bases that match TRBD1. The length of the CDR3 is 17 residues. Unmatched junction bases numbered 17, after V lost 5 bases and J lost 8 bases. Looked up from germline, CDR1 is MNHEY and CDR2 is SMNVEV (reference sequence). The CDR3 is CASSPWPAGTGVLTQYF. The CDR3 DNA reads as TGTGCCAGCAGTCCCTGGCCAGCAGGGACAGGGGTTCTAACCCAGTACTTC.

The chain has TRBV6-5 and TRBJ1-1; no clear D. Germline values: CDR1 MNHEY, CDR2 SVGAGI. V lost 4 bases, J lost 1 base, and 10 bases lay in between. CDR3 length: 14 residues. DNA of the CDR3: TGTGCCAGCAGTTGGAGGAAAACGAACACTGAAGCTTTCTTT. Its translation is CASSWRKTNTEAFF.

This sequence joins TRBV25-1 and TRBJ2-2; no clear D gene. The V and J ends lost 7 bases and 5 bases respectively, with 14 bases between them. Germline V lookup: CDR1 MGHDK, CDR2 SYGVNS. The CDR3 sequence is 14 residues long. The CDR3 protein is CASTGEVWTGELFF. The CDR3 DNA sequence: TGTGCCAGCACTGGGGAAGTGTGGACCGGGGAGCTGTTTTTT.

The chain has TRBV2 and TRBJ1-1; D is perhaps TRBD1 (6 bases). There are 13 residues in the CDR3. From germline, CDR1 is SNHLY and CDR2 FYNNEI. The V end was cut by 6 bases, the J end by 12 bases, with 20 bases between. CDR3 sequence reads: CASSIDRRLGTFF. CDR3 nucleotides: TGTGCCAGCAGCATTGACAGGAGGCTTGGGACTTTCTTT.

In this sample, this clonotype turned up a few times. V gene TRBV6-1 combines with J gene TRBJ1-3; weak D call: TRBD1 (6 bases). V was shortened by 5 bases and J by 3 bases, with 14 bases between the two germline ends. The CDR3 is 15 amino acids. Germline V gives CDR1 MNHNS, CDR2 SASEGT. In DNA, the CDR3 is TGTGCCAGCAGTCGCACAGGGATTGGTGGAAACACCATATATTTT. It codes for CASSRTGIGGNTIYF.

This clonotype rates as medium-sized. The rearrangement uses TRBV7-2 and TRBJ2-5, with D perhaps TRBD1 or TRBD2 (6 bases each). The CDR3 sequence is 12 residues long. V was cut by 6 bases and J by 5 bases, with 10 bases left in between. Germline CDR1 reads SGHTA; CDR2 reads FQGNSA. The CDR3 DNA sequence: TGTGCCAGCAGTCGGAGGGGGGAGACCCAGTACTTC. Amino acids: CASSRRGETQYF. The variable domain in full, completed from reference TRBV7-2 and TRBJ2-5, reads GAGVSQSPSNKVTEKGKDVELRCDPISGHTALYWYRQSLGQGLEFLIYFQGNSAPDKSGLPSDRFSAERTGGSVSTLTIQRTQQEDSAVYLCASSRRGETQYFGPGTRLLVL.

This clonotype was counted only a few times. This chain uses TRBV24-1 with TRBJ2-2; D ambiguous. V lost 3 bases and J 2 bases, leaving 3 bases between the germline ends. Germline-derived CDR1 and CDR2 are KGHDR and SFDVKD. CDR3 length equals 13 residues. The CDR3 loop is CATSDINTGELFF. CDR3 nucleotides: TGTGCCACCAGTGATATTAACACCGGGGAGCTGTTTTTT.

This clonotype has a handful of counts. The chain couples TRBV20-1 to TRBJ2-1, with D maybe TRBD2 (6 bases). From germline, CDR1 is DFQATT and CDR2 SNEGSKA (reference sequence). The CDR3 is made up of 13 amino acids. V was pared by 1 base and J by 8 bases, with 12 bases between. The chain's CDR3 is CSARAPGTYEQFF. CDR3 nucleotides: TGCAGTGCTAGAGCCCCCGGGACTTATGAGCAGTTCTTC.

This clonotype was seen more than once but under ten times. The chain employs TRBV20-1 and TRBJ1-2; no reliable D call. CDR1 is DFQATT and CDR2 is SNEGSKA in the germline V gene (reference sequence). CDR3 size: 14 residues. The V and J ends lost 5 bases and 3 bases respectively, with 16 bases between them. In DNA, the CDR3 is TGCAGTGCTTCATTAGGGAACATTGACTATGGCTACACCTTC. Translating gives CSASLGNIDYGYTF.

The gene calls are TRBV6-5 and TRBJ2-7, with a tentative D call TRBD1 (6 bases). This CDR3 is built from 15 residues. Germline V gene data show CDR1 as MNHEY and CDR2 as SVGAGI. The V and J ends lost 0 bases and 7 bases respectively, with 16 bases between them. CDR3 DNA: TGTGCCAGCAGTTACTCGACAGGTACTAACAATGAGCAGTACTTC. It codes for CASSYSTGTNNEQYF.

This clonotype was detected only a few times. The chain carries TRBV27 and TRBJ2-4, with 7 bases fitting TRBD1. The CDR3 is 18 residues long. After removal of 4 bases from V and 1 base from J, the junction contained 13 bases not matched to a gene. The germline gives CDR1 MNHEY, CDR2 SMNVEV (reference sequence). The CDR3 DNA sequence: TGTGCCAGCAGTTCCCGACCCTCGACAGGGACGGCCAAAAACATTCAGTACTTC. It codes for CASSSRPSTGTAKNIQYF.

The rearrangement uses TRBV20-1 and TRBJ2-5, with no clear D. There are 10 residues in the CDR3. The V and J ends lost 2 bases and 2 bases respectively, with 0 bases between them. CDR1 is DFQATT, CDR2 SNEGSKA, per germline (reference sequence). CDR3 residues: CSARQETQYF. Written as DNA, the CDR3 is TGCAGTGCTAGACAAGAGACCCAGTACTTC.

This clonotype has more than one count but fewer than ten. The rearrangement links TRBV7-8 to TRBJ2-3; D gene ambiguous. The germline V and J ends were trimmed by 4 bases and 4 bases, with 6 bases remaining between them. Germline assignment: CDR1 SGHVS and CDR2 FQNEAQ. There are 12 residues in the CDR3. The DNA for the CDR3 is TGTGCCAGCAGCTCCCTGGCAGATACGCAGTATTTT. Translation gives CASSSLADTQYF.

The chain combines TRBV11-3 with TRBJ2-3, with no clear D. Trimming took off 5 bases at V and 9 bases at J, with 15 bases between the two ends. This CDR3 comprises 13 residues. The germline gives CDR1 SGHNT, CDR2 YENEEA. The CDR3 sequence is CASSPDTGETQYF. DNA of the CDR3: TGTGCCAGCAGCCCTGATACTGGGGAAACGCAGTATTTT.

The chain couples TRBV24-1 to TRBJ2-1; tentatively, D is TRBD1 (5 bases). CDR1 KGHDR and CDR2 SFDVKD come from the germline V gene. Trimming left V 4 bases short and J 4 bases short, with 13 bases between. The CDR3 spans 15 residues. CDR3 loop: CATSDPKDTYNEQFF. CDR3 nucleotides: TGTGCCACCAGTGACCCAAAGGACACTTACAATGAGCAGTTCTTC.